This TCR beta chain was captured by sequencing in a study of blood T cell repertoires in COVID-19. Study-level background: Donors in the United States, Italy and Spain gave samples during acute or convalescent COVID-19.

This clone was observed once. In the authors' workflow: Researchers report that nucleated cell counts were estimated from reference gene primer amplification. The data were produced by immunoSEQ multiplex PCR, yet TCRdb's version contains in-frame clones alone and is incomplete. V, J and clone size are taken as reported in that table, and D and trimming were inferred from the DNA itself. The profile shows about 220,000 clones, 80% to 90% of them singletons. Germline V gene sequence: CDR1 SGHTA, CDR2 FQGNSA. There are 15 residues in the CDR3. The J segment lost 0 bases and the V segment lost 5 bases, leaving 5 bases of the junction unmatched.

This clonotype was obtained from a man aged 50 to 60 with active or convalescent COVID-19. Sequenced: peripheral blood. The chain joins TRBV7-2 to TRBJ2-7; TRBD1 matches at 9 bases. The CDR3 sequence: CASSVGQGLSYEQYF. CDR3 nucleotide sequence: TGTGCCAGCAGCGTGGGACAGGGCCTCTCCTACGAGCAGTACTTC. Full variable domain (missing parts from reference TRBV7-2 and TRBJ2-7): GAGVSQSPSNKVTEKGKDVELRCDPISGHTALYWYRQSLGQGLEFLIYFQGNSAPDKSGLPSDRFSAERTGGSVSTLTIQRTQQEDSAVYLCASSVGQGLSYEQYFGPGTRLTVT.